The 30 T cell receptor beta chains in this list originate from one sample, sequenced in a study of cytomegalovirus exposure and HLA in healthy donors. Primers: 60 Vbeta forward and 13 Jbeta reverse. Clones were read by immunoSEQ multiplex PCR, and TCRdb kept only the in-frame ones, dropping some. The sample has over 100,000 clones, over 60% seen once. Sequenced material: PBMCs. These receptor sequences come from a woman aged 18-35 years in good health and CMV-seropositive.

The rearrangement joins TRBV28 to TRBJ1-2; D is undetermined. The CDR3 totals 15 residues. In germline, CDR1 is MDHEN, CDR2 SYDVKM. Trimming pared 5 bases from V and 5 bases from J, leaving 18 bases between. DNA of the CDR3: TGTGCCAGCAGTCCCATGTTGAGGCAAGCTTATGGCTACACCTTC. It translates to CASSPMLRQAYGYTF.

This clone was observed a few times. The V gene is TRBV30, the J gene TRBJ1-5; D might be TRBD1 (6 bases). The CDR3 is 12 residues long. Germline loops: CDR1 GTSNPN, CDR2 SVGIG (reference sequence). Trimming left V 2 bases short and J 4 bases short, with 6 bases between. CDR3 in amino acids: CAWSRGNQPQHF. For the CDR3, the DNA is TGTGCCTGGAGTAGGGGGAATCAGCCCCAGCATTTT.

V and J are TRBV9 and TRBJ1-1; a weak D match, TRBD1 (5 bases). In germline, CDR1 is SGDLS, CDR2 YYNGEE. The CDR3 has 14 amino acids. Between the trimmed V and J ends, which lost 0 bases and 5 bases, there was a span of 11 bases. The CDR3: CASSVGSGLTEAFF. The CDR3 DNA reads TGTGCCAGCAGCGTAGGGTCAGGGCTGACTGAAGCTTTCTTT.

The gene calls are TRBV28 and TRBJ1-4, with 12 bases aligning to TRBD1. The germline V gene encodes CDR1 MDHEN and CDR2 SYDVKM. The V gene end was trimmed by 7 bases and the J gene end by 8 bases; junction bases not matched to a gene: 8. The CDR3 runs to 15 residues. The CDR3 DNA is TGTGCCAGCAAGGGACAGGGGGCGCTCAGGGAAAAACTGTTTTTT. Translation: CASKGQGALREKLFF. Full variable domain (remainder filled in from reference TRBV28 and TRBJ1-4): DVKVTQSSRYLVKRTGEKVFLECVQDMDHENMFWYRQDPGLGLRLIYFSYDVKMKEKGDIPEGYSVSREKKERFSLILESASTNQTSMYLCASKGQGALREKLFFGSGTQLSVL.

This clone was counted a single time. This chain links TRBV2 with TRBJ2-1; 13 nucleotides agree with TRBD2. Germline loops: CDR1 SNHLY, CDR2 FYNNEI. The trim removed 8 bases at V and 6 bases at J, leaving 7 bases unmatched. CDR3 length: 15 amino acids. The CDR3 nucleotides read TGTGCCAGCGTCCCCGGGACTAGCGGGACCAATGAGCAGTTCTTC. This sequence encodes CASVPGTSGTNEQFF.

This chain uses TRBV28 with TRBJ2-7, with D perhaps matching TRBD2 (6 bases). This CDR3 is 13 amino acids long. Trimming removed 5 bases at V and 0 bases at J, with 8 bases between. From germline, CDR1 is MDHEN and CDR2 SYDVKM. The CDR3 region is CASSPGDSYEQYF. The CDR3 DNA reads TGTGCCAGCAGTCCGGGGGACTCCTACGAGCAGTACTTC.

The V and J genes are TRBV6-1 and TRBJ2-5, with D hard to call. This CDR3 region has 12 residues. Germline loops: CDR1 MNHNS, CDR2 SASEGT. The V and J ends lost 5 bases and 8 bases respectively, with 12 bases between them. The DNA of the CDR3 is TGTGCCAGCAGTACTTCCTCTCACACCCAGTACTTC. This sequence encodes CASSTSSHTQYF.

This chain links TRBV28 with TRBJ1-5, with 9 positions matching TRBD1. Germline V lookup: CDR1 MDHEN, CDR2 SYDVKM. This CDR3 is built from 13 residues. V dropped 5 bases and J dropped 11; count of bases not matched to a gene: 7. CDR3: CASSPIDRGTQHF. Here the CDR3 DNA reads TGTGCCAGCAGTCCGATAGACAGGGGGACCCAGCATTTT.

V gene TRBV7-6 combines with J gene TRBJ2-1, with 13 bases aligning to TRBD2. CDR3 length equals 16 residues. The trim removed 5 bases at V and 4 bases at J, leaving 5 bases unmatched. Germline V gene lookup returns CDR1 SGHVS and CDR2 FNYEAQ. The CDR3 region is CASSRRTSGSYNEQFF. CDR3 nucleotides: TGTGCCAGCAGCCGAAGGACTAGCGGGAGTTACAATGAGCAGTTCTTC.

The chain carries TRBV6-1 and TRBJ1-4, with 9 positions matching TRBD1. The CDR3 is 14 residues long. Germline CDR1 and CDR2: MNHNS and SASEGT. V dropped 4 bases and J dropped 7; count of bases not matched to a gene: 4. CDR3 bases: TGTGCCAGCAGTGCGGGACAGGGAAGTGAAAAACTGTTTTTT. Amino acids: CASSAGQGSEKLFF.

V usage is TRBV5-1 and J usage is TRBJ2-5; TRBD2 matches 11 bases. The J call may be in error: the DNA end matches TRBJ2-7 better. Germline CDR1 SGHRS, CDR2 YFSETQ. This CDR3 comprises 15 residues. The CDR3 reads CASRTGTSGAYEQYF. The DNA of the CDR3 is TGCGCCAGCAGGACCGGGACTAGCGGTGCCTACGAGCAGTACTTC.

The genes are TRBV28 and TRBJ2-3; D remains ambiguous. The CDR3 is 15 residues long. The V end lost 2 bases, the J end lost 2 bases, and 11 bases lay between the germline ends. CDR1 and CDR2 (germline): MDHEN, SYDVKM. The CDR3 nucleotides read TGTGCCAGCAGTTTAGTGGTAGCATACACAGATACGCAGTATTTT. Its translation is CASSLVVAYTDTQYF.

The chain links TRBV7-2 to TRBJ2-1, with 11 bases that match TRBD1. The V gene's germline CDR1 is SGHTA and CDR2 FQGNSA. The V segment lost 4 bases and the J segment 3 bases; nucleotides outside the gene matches: 5. CDR3 length: 16 amino acids. The CDR3 region is CASSSGQGAFYNEQFF. The CDR3 region has the DNA TGTGCCAGCAGCTCCGGACAGGGGGCGTTCTACAATGAGCAGTTCTTC. The complete variable domain, with remaining parts taken from reference TRBV7-2 and TRBJ2-1, reads GAGVSQSPSNKVTEKGKDVELRCDPISGHTALYWYRQSLGQGLEFLIYFQGNSAPDKSGLPSDRFSAERTGGSVSTLTIQRTQQEDSAVYLCASSSGQGAFYNEQFFGPGTRLTVL.

This clone was detected only a few times. This rearrangement joins TRBV5-1 to TRBJ1-1; perhaps TRBD1 as D (5 bases). Germline V gene data show CDR1 as SGHRS and CDR2 as YFSETQ. The V and J ends lost 2 bases and 6 bases respectively, with 8 bases between them. This CDR3 is built from 12 residues. The CDR3 DNA is TGCGCCAGCAGCTTTACGGGGGCTGAAGCTTTCTTT. Translation: CASSFTGAEAFF.

This rearrangement joins TRBV29-1 to TRBJ2-7, with a possible D match to TRBD2 (6 bases). V was trimmed by 3 bases and J by 1 base, leaving 13 bases between them. The CDR3 runs to 14 residues. Germline values: CDR1 SQVTM, CDR2 ANQGSEA. The DNA for the CDR3 is TGCAGCGTTGAGATACTAGCCGATTCCTACGAGCAGTACTTC. This codes for CSVEILADSYEQYF.

The chain couples TRBV12-5 to TRBJ2-7, with 11 positions matching TRBD2. CDR3 length: 13 amino acids. Trimming at V came to 5 bases and at J to 6 bases, leaving 3 bases not matched to a gene. Germline CDR1 reads LGHNT; CDR2 reads FRNRAP. CDR3 region: CASGPGTSGEQYF. CDR3 coding DNA: TGTGCTAGTGGTCCTGGGACTAGCGGCGAGCAGTACTTC. Full variable domain (rest looked up from reference TRBV12-5 and TRBJ2-7): DARVTQTPRHKVTEMGQEVTMRCQPILGHNTVFWYRQTMMQGLELLAYFRNRAPLDDSGMPKDRFSAEMPDATLATLKIQPSEPRDSAVYFCASGPGTSGEQYFGPGTRLTVT.

V gene TRBV28 combines with J gene TRBJ1-1; D is undetermined. From germline, CDR1 is MDHEN and CDR2 SYDVKM. The CDR3 covers 12 residues. V was pared by 6 bases and J by 5 bases, with 10 bases between. The CDR3, as DNA: TGTGCCAGCAGCCCCGGACTAACTGAAGCTTTCTTT. It yields the protein CASSPGLTEAFF.

The chain has TRBV5-4 and TRBJ2-2; 7 bases fit TRBD1. Germline V gene lookup returns CDR1 SGHNT and CDR2 YYREEE (reference sequence). This CDR3 contains 14 residues. The V and J ends lost 4 bases and 4 bases, in that order; junction bases with no gene match: 4. CDR3 loop: CASSIGTVTGELFF. In nucleotides, the CDR3 is TGTGCCAGCAGCATTGGGACAGTCACCGGGGAGCTGTTTTTT.

This clone was detected only a few times. The chain joins TRBV28 to TRBJ1-5; D might be TRBD1 (5 bases). Germline V gene data show CDR1 as MDHEN and CDR2 as SYDVKM. Trimming left V 10 bases short and J 1 base short, with 14 bases between. The CDR3 covers 14 residues. CDR3 sequence: CATGGGRSNQPQHF. The CDR3 coding sequence is TGTGCCACCGGGGGAGGTAGGAGCAATCAGCCCCAGCATTTT.

The count of this clone is one. The CDR3 nucleotides are TGTGCCAGCAGGTCCCCCTGGGCAACCTACAATGAGCAGTTCTTC. Translation: CASRSPWATYNEQFF. This chain links TRBV6-6 with TRBJ2-1, with D unclear. Per the germline V gene, CDR1 is MNHNY and CDR2 is SVGAGI (reference sequence). This CDR3 spans 15 amino acids. The V gene lost 6 bases and the J gene lost 2 bases, with 14 bases spanning the gap.

This clone appeared a few times. The rearrangement joins TRBV7-6 to TRBJ1-2; 10 bases align to TRBD1. CDR1 and CDR2 from the germline V gene are SGHVS and FNYEAQ. The CDR3 has 18 amino acids. The trim removed 5 bases at V and 1 base at J, leaving 13 bases unmatched. In DNA, the CDR3 is TGTGCCAGCAGCCCTATTGTATCTGGGACAGGGGATAACTATGGCTACACCTTC. Protein sequence: CASSPIVSGTGDNYGYTF.

This clone has more than one count but fewer than ten. This rearrangement joins TRBV28 to TRBJ2-3, with 10 bases identical to TRBD2. The germline V gene has CDR1 MDHEN and CDR2 SYDVKM. This CDR3 contains 16 residues. The ends lost 2 bases at V and 5 bases at J; junction bases unmatched: 7. Written as DNA, the CDR3 is TGTGCCAGCAGTTTAAAAAGCGGGAGGGCCGTAGATACGCAGTATTTT. Its translation: CASSLKSGRAVDTQYF.

The genes are TRBV28 and TRBJ1-5, with D possibly TRBD1 on 6 matching bases. Germline V gene sequence: CDR1 MDHEN, CDR2 SYDVKM. Trimming left V 6 bases short and J 7 bases short, with 10 bases between. This CDR3 is 12 amino acids long. CDR3: CASRGTTQPQHF. The CDR3 nucleotides are TGTGCCAGCAGGGGGACAACACAGCCCCAGCATTTT.

The chain couples TRBV5-1 to TRBJ2-7; TRBD1 aligns across 7 bases. This CDR3 comprises 14 residues. Germline-derived CDR1 and CDR2 are SGHRS and YFSETQ. Trimming removed 4 bases from V and 2 bases from J; junction bases left unmatched: 6. The CDR3 here is CASSPGTVTYEQYF. The CDR3 bases are TGCGCCAGCAGCCCCGGGACAGTAACCTACGAGCAGTACTTC.

The chain employs TRBV2 and TRBJ2-7, with 9 positions matching TRBD2. Germline assignment: CDR1 SNHLY and CDR2 FYNNEI. The V gene end was trimmed by 7 bases and the J gene end by 4 bases; junction bases not matched to a gene: 17. This CDR3 contains 17 residues. CDR3 amino acids: CASNPLGSSGGSYEQYF. The CDR3 bases are TGTGCCAGCAACCCCCTAGGGAGTAGCGGGGGTTCGTACGAGCAGTACTTC.

The chain is built from TRBV7-8 and TRBJ1-5; 7 bases agree with TRBD1. Germline CDR1 SGHVS, CDR2 FQNEAQ. This CDR3 is 15 amino acids long. Trimming removed 6 bases from V and 0 bases from J; junction bases left unmatched: 5. The CDR3 nucleotides read TGTGCCAGCAGATCCGGGACAGATAGCAATCAGCCCCAGCATTTT. It is translated as CASRSGTDSNQPQHF.

The chain is built from TRBV9 and TRBJ2-1, with TRBD2 matching over 10 bases. Germline assignment: CDR1 SGDLS and CDR2 YYNGEE. The CDR3 sequence is 14 residues long. After removal of 0 bases from V and 13 bases from J, the junction contained 7 bases not matched to a gene. In DNA form, the CDR3 reads TGTGCCAGCAGCGTAGATATTAGCGGGAGGTTTCAGTTCTTC. This sequence encodes CASSVDISGRFQFF.

This clone turned up a few times. CDR3 in DNA: TGTGCCACCAGCAGAGATTCGGGTCGGGGGAGGACCCAGTACTTC. Translation: CATSRDSGRGRTQYF. This chain uses TRBV15 with TRBJ2-5; perhaps TRBD2 as D (6 bases). Germline CDR1 reads LNHNV; CDR2 reads YYDKDF (reference sequence). The ends were cut back, 0 bases at V and 7 bases at J, with 15 bases in the middle. CDR3 length equals 15 residues.

J is TRBJ1-5 and V is TRBV18, with D tentatively TRBD1 (5 bases). V gave up 3 bases and J gave up 5 bases, with 8 bases separating them. The germline V gene encodes CDR1 KGHSH and CDR2 LQKENI. The CDR3 runs 13 residues. CDR3 region: CASSPSRDQPQHF. The CDR3 coding sequence is TGTGCCAGCTCACCTTCCAGGGATCAGCCCCAGCATTTT.

This chain uses TRBV5-1 with TRBJ1-1; tentatively, D is TRBD1 (6 bases). CDR1 and CDR2 (germline): SGHRS, YFSETQ. Trimming stripped 0 bases from V and 8 bases from J, with 14 bases between. There are 14 residues in the CDR3. The CDR3 is CASSLVGGAGEAFF. CDR3 DNA sequence: TGCGCCAGCAGCTTGGTTGGGGGCGCTGGGGAAGCTTTCTTT.